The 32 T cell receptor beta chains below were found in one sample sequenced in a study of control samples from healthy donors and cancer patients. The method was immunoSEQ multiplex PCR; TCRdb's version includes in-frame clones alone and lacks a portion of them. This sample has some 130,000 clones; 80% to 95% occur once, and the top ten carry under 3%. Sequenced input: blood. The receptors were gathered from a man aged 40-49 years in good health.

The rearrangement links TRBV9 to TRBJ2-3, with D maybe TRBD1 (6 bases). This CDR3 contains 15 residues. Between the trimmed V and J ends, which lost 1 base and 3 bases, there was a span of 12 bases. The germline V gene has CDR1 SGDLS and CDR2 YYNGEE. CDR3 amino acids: CASSVQGIYTDTQYF. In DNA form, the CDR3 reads TGTGCCAGCAGCGTACAGGGGATTTATACAGATACGCAGTATTTT.

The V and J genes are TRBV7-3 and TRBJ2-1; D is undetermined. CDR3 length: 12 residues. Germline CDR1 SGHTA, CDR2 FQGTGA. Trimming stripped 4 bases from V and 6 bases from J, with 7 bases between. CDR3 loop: CASSSASNEQFF. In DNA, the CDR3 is TGTGCCAGCAGCTCAGCGAGCAATGAGCAGTTCTTC. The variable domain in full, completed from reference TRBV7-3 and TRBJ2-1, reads GAGVSQTPSNKVTEKGKYVELRCDPISGHTALYWYRQSLGQGPEFLIYFQGTGAADDSGLPNDRFFAVRPEGSVSTLKIQRTERGDSAVYLCASSSASNEQFFGPGTRLTVL.

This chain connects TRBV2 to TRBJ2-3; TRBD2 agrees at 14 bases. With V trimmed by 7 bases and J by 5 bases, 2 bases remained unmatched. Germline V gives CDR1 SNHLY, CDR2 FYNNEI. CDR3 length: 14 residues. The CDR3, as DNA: TGTGCCAGCATTGGACTAGCGGGGGGAGATACGCAGTATTTT. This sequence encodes CASIGLAGGDTQYF.

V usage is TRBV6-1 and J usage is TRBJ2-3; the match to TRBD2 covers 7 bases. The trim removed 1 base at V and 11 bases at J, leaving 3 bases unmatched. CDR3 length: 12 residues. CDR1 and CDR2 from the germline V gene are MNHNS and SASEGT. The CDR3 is CASSEGEGKQYF. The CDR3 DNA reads TGTGCCAGCAGTGAAGGGGAGGGCAAGCAGTATTTT.

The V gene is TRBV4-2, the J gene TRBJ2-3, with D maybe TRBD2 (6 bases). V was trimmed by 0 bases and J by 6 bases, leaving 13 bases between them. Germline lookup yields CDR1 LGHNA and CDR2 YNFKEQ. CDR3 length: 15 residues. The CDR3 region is CASSQDRTTWDTQYF. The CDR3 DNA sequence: TGTGCCAGCAGCCAAGATCGGACTACCTGGGATACGCAGTATTTT.

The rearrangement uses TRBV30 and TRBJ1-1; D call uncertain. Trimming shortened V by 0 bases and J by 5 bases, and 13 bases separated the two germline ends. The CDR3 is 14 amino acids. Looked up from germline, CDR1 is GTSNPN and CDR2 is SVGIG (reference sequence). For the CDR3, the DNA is TGTGCCTGGAGTGTCCGGACCGCCGGGACTGAAGCTTTCTTT. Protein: CAWSVRTAGTEAFF.

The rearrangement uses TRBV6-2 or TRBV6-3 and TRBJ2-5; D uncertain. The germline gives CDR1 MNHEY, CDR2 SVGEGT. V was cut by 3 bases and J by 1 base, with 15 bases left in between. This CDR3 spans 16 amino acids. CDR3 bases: TGTGCCAGCAGTTATAGTGTCATCTCGTCCCAAGAGACCCAGTACTTC. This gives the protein CASSYSVISSQETQYF.

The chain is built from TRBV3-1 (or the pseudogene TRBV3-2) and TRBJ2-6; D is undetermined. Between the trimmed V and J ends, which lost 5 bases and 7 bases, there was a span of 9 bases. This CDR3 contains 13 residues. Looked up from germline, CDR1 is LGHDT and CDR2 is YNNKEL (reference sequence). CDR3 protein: CASSSGIANVLTF. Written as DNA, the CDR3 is TGTGCCAGCAGCTCCGGTATTGCCAACGTCCTGACTTTC.

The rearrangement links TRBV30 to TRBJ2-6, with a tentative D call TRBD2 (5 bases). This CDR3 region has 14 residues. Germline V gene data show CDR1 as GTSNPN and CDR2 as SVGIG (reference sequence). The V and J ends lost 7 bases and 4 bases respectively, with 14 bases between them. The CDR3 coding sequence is TGTGCCTCCCCCTGGCTAGCAGGGGCCAACGTCCTGACTTTC. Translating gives CASPWLAGANVLTF.

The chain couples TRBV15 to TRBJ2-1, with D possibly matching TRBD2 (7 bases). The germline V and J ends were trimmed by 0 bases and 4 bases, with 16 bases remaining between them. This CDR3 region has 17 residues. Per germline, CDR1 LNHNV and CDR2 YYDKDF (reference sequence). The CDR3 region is CATSRDLVRGGYNEQFF. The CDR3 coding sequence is TGTGCCACCAGCAGAGATTTAGTGAGGGGGGGATACAATGAGCAGTTCTTC.

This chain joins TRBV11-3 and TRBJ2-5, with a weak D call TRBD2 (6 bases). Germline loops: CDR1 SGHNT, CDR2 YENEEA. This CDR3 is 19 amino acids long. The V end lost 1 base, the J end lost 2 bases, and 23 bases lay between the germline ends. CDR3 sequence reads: CASSLGAGRKKAGQETQYF. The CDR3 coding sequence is TGTGCCAGCAGCTTAGGGGCCGGGAGAAAAAAGGCGGGACAAGAGACCCAGTACTTC.

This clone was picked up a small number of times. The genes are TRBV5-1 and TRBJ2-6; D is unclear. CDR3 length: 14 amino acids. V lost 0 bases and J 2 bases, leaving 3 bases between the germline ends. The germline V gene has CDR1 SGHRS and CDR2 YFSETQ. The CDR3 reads CASSLATGANVLTF. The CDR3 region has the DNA TGCGCCAGCAGCTTGGCCACTGGGGCCAACGTCCTGACTTTC.

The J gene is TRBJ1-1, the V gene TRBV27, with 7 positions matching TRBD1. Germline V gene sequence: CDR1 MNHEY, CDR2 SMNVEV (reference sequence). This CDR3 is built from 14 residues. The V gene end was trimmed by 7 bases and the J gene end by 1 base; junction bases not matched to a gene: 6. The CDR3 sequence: CASTPNRGNTEAFF. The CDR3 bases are TGTGCCAGCACCCCGAACAGGGGGAACACTGAAGCTTTCTTT.

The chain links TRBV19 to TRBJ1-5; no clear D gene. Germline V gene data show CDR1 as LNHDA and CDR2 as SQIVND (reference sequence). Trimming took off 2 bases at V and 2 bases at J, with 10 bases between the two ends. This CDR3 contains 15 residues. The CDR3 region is CASSITWEGNQPQHF. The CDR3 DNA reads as TGTGCCAGTAGTATAACATGGGAGGGCAATCAGCCCCAGCATTTT.

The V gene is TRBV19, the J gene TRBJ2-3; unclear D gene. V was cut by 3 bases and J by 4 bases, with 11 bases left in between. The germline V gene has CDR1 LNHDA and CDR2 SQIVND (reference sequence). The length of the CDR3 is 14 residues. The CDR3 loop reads CASSISLSPDTQYF. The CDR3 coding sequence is TGTGCCAGTAGTATTTCCTTAAGCCCAGATACGCAGTATTTT.

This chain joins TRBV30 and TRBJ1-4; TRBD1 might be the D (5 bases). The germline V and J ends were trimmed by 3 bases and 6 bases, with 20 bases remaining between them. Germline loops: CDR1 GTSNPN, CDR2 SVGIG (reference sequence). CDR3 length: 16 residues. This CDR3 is CAWRPKAGTRYEKLFF. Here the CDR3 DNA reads TGTGCCTGGAGGCCCAAGGCTGGGACGAGATATGAAAAACTGTTTTTT.

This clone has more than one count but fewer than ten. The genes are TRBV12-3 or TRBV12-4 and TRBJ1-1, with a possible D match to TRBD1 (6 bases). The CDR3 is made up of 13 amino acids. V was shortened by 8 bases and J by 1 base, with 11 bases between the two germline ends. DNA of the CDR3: TGTGCCAGCCAAGGACAGAGGAACACTGAAGCTTTCTTT. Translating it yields CASQGQRNTEAFF.

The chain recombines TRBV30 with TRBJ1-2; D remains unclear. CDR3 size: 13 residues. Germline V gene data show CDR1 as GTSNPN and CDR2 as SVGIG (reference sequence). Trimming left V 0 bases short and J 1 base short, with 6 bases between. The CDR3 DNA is TGTGCCTGGAGTGTAGGGAGTAACTATGGCTACACCTTC. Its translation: CAWSVGSNYGYTF.

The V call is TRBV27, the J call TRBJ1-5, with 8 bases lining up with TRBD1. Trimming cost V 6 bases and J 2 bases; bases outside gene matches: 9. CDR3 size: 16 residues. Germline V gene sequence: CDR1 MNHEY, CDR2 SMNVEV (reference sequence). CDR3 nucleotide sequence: TGTGCCAGCAGAACCCTTACAGGGGGGGGCAATCAGCCCCAGCATTTT. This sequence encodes CASRTLTGGGNQPQHF.

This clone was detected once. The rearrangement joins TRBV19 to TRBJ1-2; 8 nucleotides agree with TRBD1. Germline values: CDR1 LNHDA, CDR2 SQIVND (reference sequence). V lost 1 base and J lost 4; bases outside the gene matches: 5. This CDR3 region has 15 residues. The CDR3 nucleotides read TGTGCCAGTAGTATAGGCACAGGGGGAATCTATGGCTACACCTTC. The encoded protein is CASSIGTGGIYGYTF. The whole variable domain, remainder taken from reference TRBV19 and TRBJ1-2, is DGGITQSPKYLFRKEGQNVTLSCEQNLNHDAMYWYRQDPGQGLRLIYYSQIVNDFQKGDIAEGYSVSREKKESFPLTVTSAQKNPTAFYLCASSIGTGGIYGYTFGSGTRLTVV.

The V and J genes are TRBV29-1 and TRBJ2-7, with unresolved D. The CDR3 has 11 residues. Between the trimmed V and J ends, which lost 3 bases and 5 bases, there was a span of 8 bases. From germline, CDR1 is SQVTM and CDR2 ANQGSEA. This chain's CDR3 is CSVDLQNEQYF. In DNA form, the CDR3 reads TGCAGCGTTGATCTACAGAACGAGCAGTACTTC.

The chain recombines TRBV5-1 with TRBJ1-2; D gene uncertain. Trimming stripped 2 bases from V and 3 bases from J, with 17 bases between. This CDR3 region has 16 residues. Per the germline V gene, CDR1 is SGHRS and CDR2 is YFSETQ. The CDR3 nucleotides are TGCGCCAGCAGCTTAACCACAGTCGAAGACGACTATGGCTACACCTTC. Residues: CASSLTTVEDDYGYTF.

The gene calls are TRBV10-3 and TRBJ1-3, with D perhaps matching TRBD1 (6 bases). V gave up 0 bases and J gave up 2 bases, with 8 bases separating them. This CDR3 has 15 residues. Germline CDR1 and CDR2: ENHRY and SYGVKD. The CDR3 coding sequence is TGTGCCATCAGTGAGTCGAGGGGGGCTGGAAACACCATATATTTT. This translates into CAISESRGAGNTIYF.

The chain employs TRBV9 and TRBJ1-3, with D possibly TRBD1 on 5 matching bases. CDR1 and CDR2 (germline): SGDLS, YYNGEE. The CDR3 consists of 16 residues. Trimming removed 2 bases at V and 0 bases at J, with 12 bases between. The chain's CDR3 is CASSVSGTGSGNTIYF. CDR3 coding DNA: TGTGCCAGCAGCGTCTCCGGGACGGGCTCTGGAAACACCATATATTTT.

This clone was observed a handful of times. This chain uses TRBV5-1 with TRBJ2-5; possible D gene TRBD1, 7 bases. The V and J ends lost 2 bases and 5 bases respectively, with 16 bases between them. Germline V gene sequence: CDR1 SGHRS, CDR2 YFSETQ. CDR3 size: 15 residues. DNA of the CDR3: TGCGCCAGCAGCTTAGGCCAGGGGGGCGCGGAGACCCAGTACTTC. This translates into CASSLGQGGAETQYF.

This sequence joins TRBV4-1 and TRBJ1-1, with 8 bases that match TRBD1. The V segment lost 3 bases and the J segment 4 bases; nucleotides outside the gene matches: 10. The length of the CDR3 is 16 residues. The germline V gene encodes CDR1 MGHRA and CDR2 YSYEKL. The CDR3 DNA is TGCGCCAGCAGCCAGACGACAGGGGTGCCGTTCACTGAAGCTTTCTTT. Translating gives CASSQTTGVPFTEAFF.

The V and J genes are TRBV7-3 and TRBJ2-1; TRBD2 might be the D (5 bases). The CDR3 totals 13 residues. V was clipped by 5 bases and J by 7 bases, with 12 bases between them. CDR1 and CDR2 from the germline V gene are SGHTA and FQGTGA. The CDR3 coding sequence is TGTGCCAGCAGCACACCTCCGGGGAATGAGCAGTTCTTC. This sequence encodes CASSTPPGNEQFF. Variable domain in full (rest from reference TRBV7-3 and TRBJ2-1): GAGVSQTPSNKVTEKGKYVELRCDPISGHTALYWYRQSLGQGPEFLIYFQGTGAADDSGLPNDRFFAVRPEGSVSTLKIQRTERGDSAVYLCASSTPPGNEQFFGPGTRLTVL.

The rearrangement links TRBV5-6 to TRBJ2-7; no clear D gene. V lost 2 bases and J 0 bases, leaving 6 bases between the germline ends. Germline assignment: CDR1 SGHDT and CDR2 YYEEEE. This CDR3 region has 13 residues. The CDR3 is CASSFLSSYEQYF. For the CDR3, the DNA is TGTGCCAGCAGCTTTTTGAGCTCCTACGAGCAGTACTTC. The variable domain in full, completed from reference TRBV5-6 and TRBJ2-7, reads DAGVTQSPTHLIKTRGQQVTLRCSPKSGHDTVSWYQQALGQGPQFIFQYYEEEERQRGNFPDRFSGHQFPNYSSELNVNALLLGDSALYLCASSFLSSYEQYFGPGTRLTVT.

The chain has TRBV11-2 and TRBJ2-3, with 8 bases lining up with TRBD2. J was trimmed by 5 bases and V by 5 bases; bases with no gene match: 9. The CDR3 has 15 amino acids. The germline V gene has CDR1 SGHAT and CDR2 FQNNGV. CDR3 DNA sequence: TGTGCCAGCAGCCATGGGACTAGTCTAAGAGATACGCAGTATTTT. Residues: CASSHGTSLRDTQYF. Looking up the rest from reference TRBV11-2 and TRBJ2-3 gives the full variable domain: EAGVAQSPRYKIIEKRQSVAFWCNPISGHATLYWYQQILGQGPKLLIQFQNNGVVDDSQLPKDRFSAERLKGVDSTLKIQPAKLEDSAVYLCASSHGTSLRDTQYFGPGTRLTVL.

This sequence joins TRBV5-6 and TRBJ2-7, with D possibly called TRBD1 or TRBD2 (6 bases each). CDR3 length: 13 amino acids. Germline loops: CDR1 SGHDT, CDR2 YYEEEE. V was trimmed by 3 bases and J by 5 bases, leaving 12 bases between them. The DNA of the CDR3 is TGTGCCAGCAGCTCCGTGGGGGGCCACGAGCAGTACTTC. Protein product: CASSSVGGHEQYF. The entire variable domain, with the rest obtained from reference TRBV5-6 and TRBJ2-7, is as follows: DAGVTQSPTHLIKTRGQQVTLRCSPKSGHDTVSWYQQALGQGPQFIFQYYEEEERQRGNFPDRFSGHQFPNYSSELNVNALLLGDSALYLCASSSVGGHEQYFGPGTRLTVT.

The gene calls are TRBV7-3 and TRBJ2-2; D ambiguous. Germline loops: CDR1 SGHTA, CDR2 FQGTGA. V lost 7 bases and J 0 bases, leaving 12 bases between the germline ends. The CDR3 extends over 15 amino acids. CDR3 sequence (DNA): TGTGCCAGCAACTCCGACGGACCGAACACCGGGGAGCTGTTTTTT. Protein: CASNSDGPNTGELFF.

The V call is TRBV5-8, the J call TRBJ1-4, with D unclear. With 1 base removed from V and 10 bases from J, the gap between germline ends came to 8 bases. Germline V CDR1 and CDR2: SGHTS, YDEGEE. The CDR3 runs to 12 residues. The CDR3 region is CASSLRVGKLFF. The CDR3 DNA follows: TGTGCCAGCAGCTTGAGGGTAGGAAAACTGTTTTTT.